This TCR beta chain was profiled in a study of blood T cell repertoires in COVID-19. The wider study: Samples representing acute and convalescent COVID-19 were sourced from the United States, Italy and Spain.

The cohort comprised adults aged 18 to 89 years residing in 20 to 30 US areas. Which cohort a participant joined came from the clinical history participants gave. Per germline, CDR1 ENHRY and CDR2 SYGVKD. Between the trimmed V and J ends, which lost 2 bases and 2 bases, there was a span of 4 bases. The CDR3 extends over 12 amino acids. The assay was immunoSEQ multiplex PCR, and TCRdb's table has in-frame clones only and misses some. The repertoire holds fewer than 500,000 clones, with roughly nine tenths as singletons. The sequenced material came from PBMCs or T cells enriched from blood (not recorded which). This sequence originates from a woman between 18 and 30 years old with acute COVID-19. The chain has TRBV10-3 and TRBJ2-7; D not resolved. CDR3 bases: TGTGCCATCAGTGAGGTAGCCTACGAGCAGTACTTC. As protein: CAISEVAYEQYF.